The 5 T cell receptor beta chains in this list originate from one sample, sequenced in a study of blood T cell repertoires in COVID-19. The assay was immunoSEQ multiplex PCR, and TCRdb's table has in-frame clones only and misses some. The repertoire holds some 200,000 clones, around 85% seen once, with 2% to 3% in the top ten. Sequenced material: peripheral blood. Source of these receptors: a woman in her 70s with COVID-19, enrolled during active disease.

The chain carries TRBV15 and TRBJ1-2; 9 bases are a match to TRBD1. This CDR3 has 15 amino acids. V gave up 4 bases and J gave up 1 base; unmatched junction bases: 4. The V gene's germline CDR1 is LNHNV and CDR2 YYDKDF (reference sequence). CDR3 sequence reads: CATSITGGLNYGYTF. The CDR3 DNA follows: TGTGCCACCAGCATTACAGGGGGCCTTAACTATGGCTACACCTTC.

The V gene is TRBV9, the J gene TRBJ2-7, with D hard to call. This CDR3 contains 11 residues. CDR1 is SGDLS and CDR2 is YYNGEE in the germline V gene. V was trimmed by 3 bases and J by 4 bases, leaving 5 bases between them. CDR3 in amino acids: CASSGDYEQYF. As DNA, the CDR3 is TGTGCCAGCAGCGGAGATTACGAGCAGTACTTC.

The V and J genes are TRBV2 and TRBJ2-2, with a weak D call TRBD2 (7 bases). Germline V gives CDR1 SNHLY, CDR2 FYNNEI. This CDR3 has 16 residues. The V gene lost 6 bases and the J gene lost 1 base, with 15 bases spanning the gap. For the CDR3, the DNA is TGTGCCAGCAGAAGCGGGACATCAAGGAACACCGGGGAGCTGTTTTTT. Encoded protein: CASRSGTSRNTGELFF.

The CDR3: CASSLEQAMNTEAFF. The DNA of the CDR3 is TGTGCCAGCTCCTTAGAGCAGGCCATGAACACTGAAGCTTTCTTT. This chain connects TRBV18 to TRBJ1-1; D is undetermined. V lost 6 bases and J 0 bases, leaving 14 bases between the germline ends. CDR1 and CDR2 (germline): KGHSH, LQKENI. The CDR3 covers 15 residues.

This chain's CDR3 is CASRTGENTEAFF. DNA of the CDR3: TGTGCCAGTAGGACAGGGGAGAACACTGAAGCTTTCTTT. The chain couples TRBV19 to TRBJ1-1; 8 bases map to TRBD1. Germline-derived CDR1 and CDR2 are LNHDA and SQIVND (reference sequence). The V gene end was trimmed by 6 bases and the J gene end by 1 base; junction bases not matched to a gene: 1. The CDR3 spans 13 residues. The full variable domain, rest sourced from reference TRBV19 and TRBJ1-1, is DGGITQSPKYLFRKEGQNVTLSCEQNLNHDAMYWYRQDPGQGLRLIYYSQIVNDFQKGDIAEGYSVSREKKESFPLTVTSAQKNPTAFYLCASRTGENTEAFFGQGTRLTVV.